The next 5 T cell receptor beta chains were all read from a single sample in a study of T cell repertoires in cytomegalovirus infection. These receptors' targets are unknown. TCRdb reanalysed the reads using MiXCR and keeps one entry per CDR3 protein. The sample yields about 700,000 distinct CDR3 sequences, 33% seen once. Here the sequenced sample was cultured PBMCs, taken from culture after CMV antigen stimulation. These receptors were collected from a human donor in good health (CMV status not recorded). Some clones in this sample may be carry-over from other donors' samples.

The rearrangement joins TRBV6-1 to TRBJ2-5; D not certain. The CDR3 has 15 amino acids. Looked up from germline, CDR1 is MNHNS and CDR2 is SASEGT. V dropped 5 bases and J dropped 4 bases, with 17 bases sitting between them. The CDR3 region has the DNA TGTGCCAGCAGTTCCCCCCATTTCGGCCGAGAGACCCAGTACTTC. As protein: CASSSPHFGRETQYF.

About this clonotype: This likely comes from a read error, as the CDR3 has no conserved phenylalanine or tryptophan at its end. The chain couples TRBV7-8 to TRBJ2-3, with 9 bases that match TRBD2. V lost 5 bases, J lost 9 bases, and 6 bases stayed unmatched. The V gene's germline CDR1 is SGHVS and CDR2 FQNEAQ. The length of the CDR3 is 13 residues. The CDR3 coding sequence is TGTGCCAGCAGCACTAGAGCGGGAGGAACGCAGTATTAT. Amino acids: CASSTRAGGTQYY.

The chain joins TRBV10-3 to TRBJ1-4; D is unclear. Germline V gene lookup returns CDR1 ENHRY and CDR2 SYGVKD. This CDR3 comprises 13 residues. V was pared by 10 bases and J by 5 bases, with 14 bases between. The CDR3 DNA sequence: TGTGCCACCCAAGCCCTGAGCAATGAAAAACTGTTTTTT. As protein: CATQALSNEKLFF.

This clonotype has a count of ten or more. The chain carries TRBV12-3 or TRBV12-4 and TRBJ2-5, with 7 bases aligning to TRBD1. There are 13 residues in the CDR3. The V gene end was trimmed by 5 bases and the J gene end by 5 bases; junction bases not matched to a gene: 5. CDR3 bases: TGTGCCAGCAGTCTGGACAGGCGGGAGACCCAGTACTTC. This encodes CASSLDRRETQYF.

This sequence joins TRBV19 and TRBJ2-7; tentative D call: TRBD2 (5 bases). The V gene's germline CDR1 is LNHDA and CDR2 SQIVND (reference sequence). Trimming cost V 5 bases and J 2 bases, with 16 bases left between them. There are 15 residues in the CDR3. CDR3 DNA sequence: TGTGCCAGTAGTCGCGCCCCGGACGGGACCTACGAGCAGTACTTC. This translates into CASSRAPDGTYEQYF.